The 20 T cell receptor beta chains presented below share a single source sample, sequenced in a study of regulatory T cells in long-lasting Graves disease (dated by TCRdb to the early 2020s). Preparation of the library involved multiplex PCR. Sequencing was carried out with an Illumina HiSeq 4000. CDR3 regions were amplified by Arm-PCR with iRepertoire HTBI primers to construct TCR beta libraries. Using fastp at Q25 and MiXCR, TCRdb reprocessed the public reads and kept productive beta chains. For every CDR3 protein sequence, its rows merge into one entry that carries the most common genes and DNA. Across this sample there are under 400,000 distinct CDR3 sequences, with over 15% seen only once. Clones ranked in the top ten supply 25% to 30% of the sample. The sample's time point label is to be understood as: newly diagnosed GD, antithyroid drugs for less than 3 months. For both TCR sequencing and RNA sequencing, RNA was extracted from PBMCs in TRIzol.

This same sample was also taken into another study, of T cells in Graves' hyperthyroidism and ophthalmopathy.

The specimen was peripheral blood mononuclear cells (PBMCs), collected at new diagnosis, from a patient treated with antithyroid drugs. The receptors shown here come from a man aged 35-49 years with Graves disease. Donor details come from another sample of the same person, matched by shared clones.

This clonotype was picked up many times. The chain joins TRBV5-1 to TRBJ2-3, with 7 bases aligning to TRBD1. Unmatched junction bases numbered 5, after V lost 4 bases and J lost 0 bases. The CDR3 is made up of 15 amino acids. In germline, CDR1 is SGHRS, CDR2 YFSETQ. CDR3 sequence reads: CASSLDRASTDTQYF. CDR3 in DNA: TGCGCCAGCAGCCTCGACAGGGCTAGCACAGATACGCAGTATTTT. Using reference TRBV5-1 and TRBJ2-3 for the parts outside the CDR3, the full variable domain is KAGVTQTPRYLIKTRGQQVTLSCSPISGHRSVSWYQQTPGQGLQFLFEYFSETQRNKGNFPGRFSGRQFSNSRSEMNVSTLELGDSALYLCASSLDRASTDTQYFGPGTRLTVL.

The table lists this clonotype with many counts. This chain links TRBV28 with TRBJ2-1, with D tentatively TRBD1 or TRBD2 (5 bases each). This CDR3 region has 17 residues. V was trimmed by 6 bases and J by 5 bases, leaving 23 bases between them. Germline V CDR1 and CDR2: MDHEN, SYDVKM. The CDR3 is CASSSLSGLGPHNEQFF. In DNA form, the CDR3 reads TGTGCCAGCAGCAGTTTAAGTGGACTGGGGCCCCACAATGAGCAGTTCTTC.

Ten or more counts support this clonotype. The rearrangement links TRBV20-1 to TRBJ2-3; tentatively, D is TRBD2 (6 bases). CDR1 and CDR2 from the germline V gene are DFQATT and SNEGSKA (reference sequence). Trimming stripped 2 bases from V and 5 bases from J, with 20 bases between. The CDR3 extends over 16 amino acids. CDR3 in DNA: TGCAGTGCTAGACCACTCGGGACTTCAGGGAAAGATACGCAGTATTTT. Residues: CSARPLGTSGKDTQYF.

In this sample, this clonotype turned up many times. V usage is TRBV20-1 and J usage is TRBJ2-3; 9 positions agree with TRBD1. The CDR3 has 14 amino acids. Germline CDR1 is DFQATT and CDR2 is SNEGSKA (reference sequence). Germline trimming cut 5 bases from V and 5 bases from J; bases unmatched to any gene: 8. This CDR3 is CSASNRGLGDTQYF. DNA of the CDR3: TGCAGTGCTTCAAACAGGGGGCTGGGAGATACGCAGTATTTT.

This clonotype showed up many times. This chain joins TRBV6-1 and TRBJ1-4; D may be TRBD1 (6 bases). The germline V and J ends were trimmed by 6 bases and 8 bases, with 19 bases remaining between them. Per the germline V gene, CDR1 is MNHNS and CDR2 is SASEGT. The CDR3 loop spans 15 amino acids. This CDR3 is CASRPGGLVAEKLFF. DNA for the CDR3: TGTGCCAGCAGGCCCGGGGGCCTCGTTGCGGAAAAACTGTTTTTT.

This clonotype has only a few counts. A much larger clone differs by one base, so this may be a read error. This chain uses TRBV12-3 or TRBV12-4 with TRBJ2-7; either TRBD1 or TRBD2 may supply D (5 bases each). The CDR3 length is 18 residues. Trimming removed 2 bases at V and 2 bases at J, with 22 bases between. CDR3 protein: CASSLIEIWGRGTYEQYF. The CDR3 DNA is TGTGCCAGCAGTTTAATCGAAATATGGGGACGGGGAACCTACGAGCAGTACTTC.

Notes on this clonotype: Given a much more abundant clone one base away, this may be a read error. The CDR3: CASSVRRGNEQFF. The CDR3 DNA reads TGTGCCAGCAGCGTAAGGCGGGGAAATGAGCAGTTCTTC. The chain links TRBV9 to TRBJ2-1; possibly TRBD2 for D (6 bases). Germline V lookup: CDR1 SGDLS, CDR2 YYNGEE. Trimming pared 1 base from V and 7 bases from J, leaving 9 bases between. CDR3 size: 13 residues.

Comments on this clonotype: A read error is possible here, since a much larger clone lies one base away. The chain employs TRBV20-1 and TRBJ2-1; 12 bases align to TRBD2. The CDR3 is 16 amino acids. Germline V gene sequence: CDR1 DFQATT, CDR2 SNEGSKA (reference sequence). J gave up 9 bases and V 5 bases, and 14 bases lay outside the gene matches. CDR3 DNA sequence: TGCAGTGCTGACCCGTCGACTAGCGGGGGTTTTCTTGAGCAGTTCTTC. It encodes CSADPSTSGGFLEQFF.

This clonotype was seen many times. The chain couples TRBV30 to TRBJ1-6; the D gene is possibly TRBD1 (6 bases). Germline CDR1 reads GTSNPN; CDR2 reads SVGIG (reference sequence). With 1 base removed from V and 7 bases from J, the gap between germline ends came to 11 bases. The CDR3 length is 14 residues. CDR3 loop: CAWSGLTGNSPLHF. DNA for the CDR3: TGTGCCTGGAGTGGGTTGACAGGAAATTCACCCCTCCACTTT. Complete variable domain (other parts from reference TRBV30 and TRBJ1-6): SQTIHQWPATLVQPVGSPLSLECTVEGTSNPNLYWYRQAAGRGLQLLFYSVGIGQISSEVPQNLSASRPQDRQFILSSKKLLLSDSGFYLCAWSGLTGNSPLHFGNGTRLTVT.

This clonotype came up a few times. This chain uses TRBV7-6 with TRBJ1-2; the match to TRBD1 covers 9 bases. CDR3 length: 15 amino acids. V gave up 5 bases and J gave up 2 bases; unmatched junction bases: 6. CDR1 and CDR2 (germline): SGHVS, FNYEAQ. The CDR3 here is CASSPGQGFNYGYTF. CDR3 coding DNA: TGTGCCAGCAGCCCGGGACAGGGATTCAACTATGGCTACACCTTC.

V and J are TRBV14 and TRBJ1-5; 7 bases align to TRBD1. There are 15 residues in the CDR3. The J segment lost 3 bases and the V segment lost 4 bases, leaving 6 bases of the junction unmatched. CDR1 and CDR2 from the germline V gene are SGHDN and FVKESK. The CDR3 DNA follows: TGTGCCAGCAGCCCAGGGGGGCAGCACAATCAGCCCCAGCATTTT. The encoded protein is CASSPGGQHNQPQHF.

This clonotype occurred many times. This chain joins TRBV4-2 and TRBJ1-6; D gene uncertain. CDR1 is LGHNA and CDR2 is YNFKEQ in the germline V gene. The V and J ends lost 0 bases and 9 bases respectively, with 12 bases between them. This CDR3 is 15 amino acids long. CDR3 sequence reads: CASSQDRGHGSPLHF. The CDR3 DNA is TGTGCCAGCAGCCAAGATCGCGGGCACGGTTCACCCCTCCACTTT.

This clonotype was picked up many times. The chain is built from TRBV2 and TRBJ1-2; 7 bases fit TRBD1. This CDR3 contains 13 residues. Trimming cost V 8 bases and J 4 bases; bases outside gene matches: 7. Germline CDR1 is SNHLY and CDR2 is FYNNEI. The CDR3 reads CASHPTGTYGYTF. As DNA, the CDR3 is TGTGCCAGCCACCCGACAGGGACCTATGGCTACACCTTC.

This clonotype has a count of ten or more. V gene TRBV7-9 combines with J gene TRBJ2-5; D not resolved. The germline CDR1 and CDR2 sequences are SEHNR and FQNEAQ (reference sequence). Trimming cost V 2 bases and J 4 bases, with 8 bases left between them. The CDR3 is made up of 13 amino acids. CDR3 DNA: TGTGCCAGCAGCTTAACTCAGCGAGAGACCCAGTACTTC. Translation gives CASSLTQRETQYF.

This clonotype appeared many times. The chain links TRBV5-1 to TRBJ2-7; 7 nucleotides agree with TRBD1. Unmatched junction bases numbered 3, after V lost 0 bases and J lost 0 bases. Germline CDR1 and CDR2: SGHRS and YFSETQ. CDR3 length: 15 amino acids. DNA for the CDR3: TGCGCCAGCAGCTTGGTGGGACAGACCTCCTACGAGCAGTACTTC. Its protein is CASSLVGQTSYEQYF.

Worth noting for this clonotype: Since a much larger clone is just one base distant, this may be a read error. The DNA of the CDR3 is TGTGCCAGCAGCCAAGATGAATGGGCTAATGAGCAGTACTTC. Amino acids: CASSQDEWANEQYF. V gene TRBV3-1 combines with J gene TRBJ2-3; D gene ambiguous. The end of the DNA is better explained by TRBJ2-7, so the J call may be wrong. The V gene's germline CDR1 is LGHDT and CDR2 YNNKEL (reference sequence). This CDR3 contains 14 residues.

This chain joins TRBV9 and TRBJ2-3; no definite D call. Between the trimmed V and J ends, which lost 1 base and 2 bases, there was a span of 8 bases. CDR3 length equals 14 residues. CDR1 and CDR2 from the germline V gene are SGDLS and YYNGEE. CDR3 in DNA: TGTGCCAGCAGCGTACTAGACGCCACAGATACGCAGTATTTT. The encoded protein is CASSVLDATDTQYF.

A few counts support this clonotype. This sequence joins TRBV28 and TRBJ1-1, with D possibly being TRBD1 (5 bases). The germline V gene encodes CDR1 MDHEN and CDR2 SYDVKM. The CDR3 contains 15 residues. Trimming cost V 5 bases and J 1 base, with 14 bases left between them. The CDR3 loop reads CASSVEGRRNTEAFF. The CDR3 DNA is TGTGCCAGCAGTGTCGAGGGGCGGCGGAACACTGAAGCTTTCTTT.

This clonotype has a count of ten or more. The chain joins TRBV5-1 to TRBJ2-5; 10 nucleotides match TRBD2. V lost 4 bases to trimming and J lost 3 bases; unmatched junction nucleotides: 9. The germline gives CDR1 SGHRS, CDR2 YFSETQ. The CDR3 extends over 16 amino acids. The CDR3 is CASSPLPLAGEETQYF. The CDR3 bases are TGCGCCAGCAGCCCCCTCCCTCTAGCGGGGGAAGAGACCCAGTACTTC. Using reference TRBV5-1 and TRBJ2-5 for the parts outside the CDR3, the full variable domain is KAGVTQTPRYLIKTRGQQVTLSCSPISGHRSVSWYQQTPGQGLQFLFEYFSETQRNKGNFPGRFSGRQFSNSRSEMNVSTLELGDSALYLCASSPLPLAGEETQYFGPGTRLLVL.

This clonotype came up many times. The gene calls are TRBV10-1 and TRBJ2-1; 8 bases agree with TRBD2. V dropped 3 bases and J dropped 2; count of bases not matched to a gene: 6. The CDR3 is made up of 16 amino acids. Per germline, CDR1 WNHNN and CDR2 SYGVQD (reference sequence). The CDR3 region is CASSDSVAGTYNEQFF. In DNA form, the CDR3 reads TGCGCCAGCAGTGATTCCGTAGCGGGAACCTACAATGAGCAGTTCTTC.